The 29 T cell receptor beta chains below were found in one sample sequenced in a study of blood T cell repertoires in COVID-19. Sequencing was performed with immunoSEQ multiplex PCR; in TCRdb, only in-frame clones are kept and a portion is missing. The sample has around 300,000 clones, approximately 88% seen once. The sample comprised PBMCs or T cells enriched from blood (not recorded which). These receptors all stem from a middle-aged woman who had recovered from COVID-19.

This clone has just one count. This chain joins TRBV7-2 and TRBJ1-4; 7 nucleotides align to TRBD1. The V gene's germline CDR1 is SGHTA and CDR2 FQGNSA. V lost 1 base, J lost 5 bases, and 4 bases stayed unmatched. The CDR3 sequence is 15 residues long. In nucleotides, the CDR3 is TGTGCCAGCAGCTTAGGGACAGGCCCAAATGAAAAACTGTTTTTT. This sequence encodes CASSLGTGPNEKLFF.

The rearrangement uses TRBV5-4 and TRBJ1-1, with 7 positions matching TRBD1. J gave up 5 bases and V 2 bases, and 3 bases lay outside the gene matches. Germline CDR1 reads SGHNT; CDR2 reads YYREEE (reference sequence). This CDR3 contains 13 residues. The DNA of the CDR3 is TGTGCCAGCAGCTTAACAGGGGAAACTGAAGCTTTCTTT. Protein sequence: CASSLTGETEAFF. Looking up the rest from reference TRBV5-4 and TRBJ1-1 gives the full variable domain: ETGVTQSPTHLIKTRGQQVTLRCSSQSGHNTVSWYQQALGQGPQFIFQYYREEENGRGNFPPRFSGLQFPNYSSELNVNALELDDSALYLCASSLTGETEAFFGQGTRLTVV.

V gene TRBV7-9 combines with J gene TRBJ2-3, with TRBD2 identical over 9 bases. Germline V CDR1 and CDR2: SEHNR, FQNEAQ (reference sequence). This CDR3 comprises 17 residues. The J segment lost 4 bases and the V segment lost 0 bases, leaving 8 bases of the junction unmatched. CDR3 in amino acids: CASSLASLAGQSDTQYF. DNA for the CDR3: TGTGCCAGCAGCTTAGCGTCACTAGCGGGCCAGTCAGATACGCAGTATTTT. The whole variable domain, filled in from reference TRBV7-9 and TRBJ2-3, reads DTGVSQNPRHKITKRGQNVTFRCDPISEHNRLYWYRQTLGQGPEFLTYFQNEAQLEKSRLLSDRFSAERPKGSFSTLEIQRTEQGDSAMYLCASSLASLAGQSDTQYFGPGTRLTVL.

The V gene is TRBV30, the J gene TRBJ2-1, with 8 nucleotides matching TRBD1. CDR1 is GTSNPN, CDR2 SVGIG, per germline (reference sequence). Losses at the gene ends were 4 bases for V and 4 bases for J; bases not matched to a gene: 9. This CDR3 comprises 15 residues. CDR3 sequence (DNA): TGTGCCTGGACCGGTCCGGGACAGGCGTACAATGAGCAGTTCTTC. Translated, it gives CAWTGPGQAYNEQFF.

The V and J genes are TRBV5-1 and TRBJ2-7; 9 nucleotides agree with TRBD1. The CDR3 covers 15 residues. Trimming removed 5 bases from V and 4 bases from J; junction bases left unmatched: 10. The germline gives CDR1 SGHRS, CDR2 YFSETQ. The CDR3 nucleotides are TGCGCCAGCAGTCAGATCCGGGACAGGGATTACGAGCAGTACTTC. Protein sequence: CASSQIRDRDYEQYF.

The chain uses TRBV10-2 and TRBJ1-1, with 9 bases that match TRBD1. CDR3 size: 14 residues. In germline, CDR1 is WSHSY, CDR2 SAAADI. V was pared by 6 bases and J by 5 bases, with 7 bases of the junction left unmatched. CDR3 sequence: CASSPGQGGTEAFF. CDR3 coding DNA: TGCGCCAGCAGCCCGGGACAGGGTGGGACTGAAGCTTTCTTT.

The J gene is TRBJ1-2, the V gene TRBV9; D remains unclear. The CDR3 totals 15 residues. V was clipped by 1 base and J by 4 bases, with 14 bases between them. Germline CDR1 SGDLS, CDR2 YYNGEE. Here the CDR3 reads CASSVRGVGSYGYTF. In DNA, the CDR3 is TGTGCCAGCAGCGTAAGAGGAGTTGGGAGCTATGGCTACACCTTC.

The chain recombines TRBV27 with TRBJ2-3; possible D gene TRBD1, 6 bases. CDR1 and CDR2 (germline): MNHEY, SMNVEV (reference sequence). V was clipped by 4 bases and J by 4 bases, with 9 bases between them. CDR3 length: 13 residues. For the CDR3, the DNA is TGTGCCAGCAGTTCACAGGGTCCAGATACGCAGTATTTT. Translated: CASSSQGPDTQYF.

This chain links TRBV7-9 with TRBJ1-3; D unresolved. The ends were cut back, 6 bases at V and 0 bases at J, with 6 bases in the middle. Germline assignment: CDR1 SEHNR and CDR2 FQNEAQ (reference sequence). The CDR3 consists of 13 residues. CDR3 coding DNA: TGTGCCAGCAGGGAGGGCTCTGGAAACACCATATATTTT. Translating gives CASREGSGNTIYF.

This clone was seen a single time. The genes are TRBV3-1 (or the pseudogene TRBV3-2) and TRBJ1-2, with TRBD1 matching over 7 bases. V shed 1 base, J shed 4 bases, and the junction held 12 bases outside the gene matches. Germline CDR1 and CDR2: LGHDT and YNNKEL (reference sequence). The CDR3 is 17 residues long. CDR3 region: CASSQATGGRGAYGYTF. CDR3 sequence (DNA): TGTGCCAGCAGCCAAGCTACCGGGGGCAGGGGGGCCTATGGCTACACCTTC.

The chain recombines TRBV3-1 (or the pseudogene TRBV3-2) with TRBJ1-6; TRBD1 agrees at 10 bases. The CDR3 length is 14 residues. J lost 10 bases, V lost 4 bases, and 4 bases had no gene match. Germline values: CDR1 LGHDT, CDR2 YNNKEL (reference sequence). CDR3 in amino acids: CASSLGTGESPLHF. DNA for the CDR3: TGTGCCAGCAGCCTCGGGACAGGGGAATCACCCCTCCACTTT.

This clone appeared a single time. The chain carries TRBV7-9 and TRBJ2-3; possibly TRBD1 for D (6 bases). The CDR3 runs 14 residues. Trimming took off 7 bases at V and 6 bases at J, with 17 bases between the two ends. Germline V CDR1 and CDR2: SEHNR, FQNEAQ (reference sequence). The CDR3 DNA is TGTGCCAGCATACAGGGCCCAACGGGGGATACGCAGTATTTT. Its protein is CASIQGPTGDTQYF.

The V call is TRBV2, the J call TRBJ1-2, with D perhaps matching TRBD1 (6 bases). Germline V gene data show CDR1 as SNHLY and CDR2 as FYNNEI. Trimming took off 7 bases at V and 5 bases at J, with 14 bases between the two ends. CDR3 length equals 13 residues. CDR3 coding DNA: TGTGCCAGCACCGCGGACAGCGGTTATGGCTACACCTTC. It yields the protein CASTADSGYGYTF.

Details on this clone: Different DNA sequences within this sample yield the same CDR3. The V gene is TRBV9, the J gene TRBJ2-1; 7 nucleotides line up with TRBD2. Germline V lookup: CDR1 SGDLS, CDR2 YYNGEE. The CDR3 runs 14 residues. V shed 0 bases, J shed 4 bases, and the junction held 1 base outside the gene matches. The CDR3 sequence: CASSVGGSYNEQFF. The CDR3 DNA sequence: TGTGCCAGCAGCGTAGGCGGGAGTTACAATGAGCAGTTCTTC.

The chain recombines TRBV15 with TRBJ1-6, with D hard to call. In germline, CDR1 is LNHNV, CDR2 YYDKDF (reference sequence). V was clipped by 0 bases and J by 7 bases, with 7 bases between them. This CDR3 is built from 14 residues. DNA for the CDR3: TGTGCCACCAGCAGAGATCAGAGGAATTCACCCCTCCACTTT. The encoded protein is CATSRDQRNSPLHF.

The chain links TRBV2 to TRBJ2-3, with TRBD2 matching 11 bases. Germline V lookup: CDR1 SNHLY, CDR2 FYNNEI. V shed 10 bases and J 6 bases; nucleotides not matched to a gene: 9. The CDR3 sequence is 14 residues long. CDR3 protein: CATSRLAGIDTQYF. DNA for the CDR3: TGTGCCACCTCAAGACTAGCGGGAATCGATACGCAGTATTTT.

This chain connects TRBV6-4 to TRBJ1-4, with D perhaps TRBD1 (6 bases). This CDR3 has 15 amino acids. The V and J ends lost 1 base and 8 bases respectively, with 14 bases between them. The germline V gene encodes CDR1 MRHNA and CDR2 SNTAGT. CDR3 amino acids: CASSDYQGRGEKLFF. The CDR3 bases are TGTGCCAGCAGTGACTATCAGGGGCGCGGGGAAAAACTGTTTTTT.

The chain uses TRBV21-1 and TRBJ2-7; the D call of TRBD2 is as the table states it, not checked on the DNA. TRBV21-1 is listed as a pseudogene. This CDR3 region has 16 residues. The CDR3 sequence is CASSKGWTSVGYEQYF. CDR3 nucleotides: TGTGCCAGCAGCAAAGGGTGGACTAGTGTAGGCTACGAGCAGTACTTC.

V and J are TRBV30 and TRBJ1-3; a possible D gene is TRBD1 (5 bases). With 2 bases removed from V and 0 bases from J, the gap between germline ends came to 20 bases. The germline gives CDR1 GTSNPN, CDR2 SVGIG (reference sequence). The CDR3 is 18 residues long. The CDR3 DNA follows: TGTGCCTGGAGTCGCGGGACCCAAGGAACCCTCTCTGGAAACACCATATATTTT. This translates into CAWSRGTQGTLSGNTIYF.

This clone was seen only once. V gene TRBV5-1 combines with J gene TRBJ2-7, with D possibly being TRBD2 (6 bases). Germline assignment: CDR1 SGHRS and CDR2 YFSETQ. Trimming took off 2 bases at V and 5 bases at J, with 17 bases between the two ends. This CDR3 is 15 amino acids long. The CDR3 reads CASSFGGGRTHEQYF. The DNA for the CDR3 is TGCGCCAGCAGCTTTGGCGGAGGGAGGACTCACGAGCAGTACTTC.

V is TRBV30 and J is TRBJ2-1; 8 bases fit TRBD2. J was trimmed by 2 bases and V by 3 bases; bases with no gene match: 9. The CDR3 contains 16 residues. Germline CDR1 GTSNPN, CDR2 SVGIG (reference sequence). The CDR3 spells CAWRAGGARPYNEQFF. The CDR3 nucleotides are TGTGCCTGGAGGGCGGGGGGCGCACGGCCCTACAATGAGCAGTTCTTC.

CDR3: CASSLGGTAGYTF. The CDR3 nucleotides are TGCGCCAGCAGCTTGGGAGGGACAGCTGGCTACACCTTC. The gene calls are TRBV5-1 and TRBJ1-2; 7 bases agree with TRBD1. The CDR3 loop spans 13 amino acids. Germline V lookup: CDR1 SGHRS, CDR2 YFSETQ. The V gene end was trimmed by 0 bases and the J gene end by 7 bases; junction bases not matched to a gene: 3.

V is TRBV11-1 and J is TRBJ2-7, with D perhaps matching TRBD1 (6 bases). The CDR3 extends over 13 amino acids. The V and J ends lost 1 base and 6 bases respectively, with 10 bases between them. The germline V gene has CDR1 SGHAT and CDR2 FQDESV (reference sequence). As DNA, the CDR3 is TGTGCCAGCAGCTTAGAAACACAGGGCGAGCAGTACTTC. It encodes CASSLETQGEQYF.

This chain joins TRBV4-2 and TRBJ2-5, with TRBD2 matching over 7 bases. The germline V gene encodes CDR1 LGHNA and CDR2 YNFKEQ. The length of the CDR3 is 14 residues. J gave up 4 bases and V 1 base, and 3 bases lay outside the gene matches. The CDR3 DNA follows: TGTGCCAGCAGCCAAGGGCTAGCGGTAGAGACCCAGTACTTC. Translating it yields CASSQGLAVETQYF.

This clone appeared a single time. The rearrangement joins TRBV27 to TRBJ2-7; 16 nucleotides match TRBD2. Germline V gene data show CDR1 as MNHEY and CDR2 as SMNVEV (reference sequence). Trimming at V came to 4 bases and at J to 5 bases, leaving 5 bases not matched to a gene. This CDR3 contains 16 residues. The CDR3 sequence: CASSSPGTSGRDEQYF. DNA for the CDR3: TGTGCCAGCAGTTCTCCCGGGACTAGCGGGAGGGACGAGCAGTACTTC.

The chain carries TRBV19 and TRBJ1-4, with 8 bases fitting TRBD1. CDR1 is LNHDA and CDR2 is SQIVND in the germline V gene (reference sequence). V gave up 4 bases and J gave up 5 bases; unmatched junction bases: 9. The CDR3 is made up of 16 amino acids. The CDR3 coding sequence is TGTGCCAGTAGTACCCTAGGACAGGGCCAAAATGAAAAACTGTTTTTT. It encodes CASSTLGQGQNEKLFF. Together with reference TRBV19 and TRBJ1-4, the CDR3 gives the full variable domain: DGGITQSPKYLFRKEGQNVTLSCEQNLNHDAMYWYRQDPGQGLRLIYYSQIVNDFQKGDIAEGYSVSREKKESFPLTVTSAQKNPTAFYLCASSTLGQGQNEKLFFGSGTQLSVL.

The chain combines TRBV10-3 with TRBJ2-3, with D unresolved. Between the trimmed V and J ends, which lost 10 bases and 5 bases, there was a span of 10 bases. CDR3 length: 11 amino acids. Germline V gene lookup returns CDR1 ENHRY and CDR2 SYGVKD. The chain's CDR3 is CATRTGDTQYF. The CDR3 nucleotides read TGTGCCACACGAACTGGAGATACGCAGTATTTT.

The chain has TRBV5-1 and TRBJ1-2; D is possibly TRBD1 (6 bases). The CDR3 runs to 14 residues. Trimming left V 4 bases short and J 8 bases short, with 18 bases between. Germline V gene sequence: CDR1 SGHRS, CDR2 YFSETQ. The CDR3 loop is CASSQITGPRGYTF. CDR3 nucleotide sequence: TGCGCCAGCAGCCAAATTACAGGGCCTCGGGGCTACACCTTC.

This clone was seen only a few times. In DNA form, the CDR3 reads TGCGCCAGCAGCTCCAAGGACAGGGGGCTCGGTTGGACTGAAGCTTTCTTT. This sequence encodes CASSSKDRGLGWTEAFF. The J gene is TRBJ1-1, the V gene TRBV5-1; TRBD1 aligns across 11 bases. Per germline, CDR1 SGHRS and CDR2 YFSETQ. Trimming cost V 3 bases and J 5 bases; bases outside gene matches: 12. The CDR3 length is 17 residues.